Included here is one TCR beta chain sequence, with context. Its cognate antigen is unknown. The record originates from a study of beta chain features in type 1 diabetes. Germline V gene data show CDR1 as SGHRS and CDR2 as YFSETQ. The ends were cut back, 0 bases at V and 6 bases at J, with 11 bases in the middle. The CDR3 runs to 14 residues. Every donor had blood drawn once into heparin, around 120 mL on average. Cell sorting via CD45RO/CCR7/CD25/CD127/CD95/CD27 was performed to obtain CD4+ naive, central memory, regulatory and stem cell-like memory cells. Each population that was sorted was more than 98% pure. Whole-study findings and limits: In all four CD4+ subsets, TCRB CDR3 length was significantly, moderately reduced in type 1 diabetes. Insertions were fewer and deletions more numerous at VDJ junctions in type 1 diabetes patients.

Reverse transcription of all isolated RNA meant that expressed TCRB transcripts were sequenced. The assay was immunoSEQ multiplex PCR, and TCRdb's table has in-frame clones only and misses some. Of roughly 240,000 clones listed, roughly 24% were seen once; the top ten hold about 0.012%. The source of this sequence is a woman in her twenties or thirties with type 1 diabetes. The sequenced material came from naive CD4+ T cells from blood. The J gene is TRBJ2-3, the V gene TRBV5-1; D uncertain. The CDR3 here is CASSLERAGDTQYF. Here the CDR3 DNA reads TGCGCCAGCAGCTTGGAACGAGCCGGGGATACGCAGTATTTT.